This is a list of T cell receptor beta chains from one sample in a study of T cell responses to AZD1222 COVID-19 vaccine. Some clones are missing from TCRdb's copy, which holds only in-frame ones; the method was immunoSEQ multiplex PCR. Here the sample spans approximately 150,000 clones, more than 70% being singletons. Sequences were derived from peripheral blood, sampled 28 days after the second AZD1222 dose. The receptor set was obtained from an adult who received the AZD1222 COVID-19 vaccine. Both conserved end residues are part of each CDR3. D genes are given only for firm matches. Not all rows give a size; the values are once, few, many and, for expanded clones, a class.

D gene | clone size | J gene | V gene | CDR3 protein | CDR3 DNA
- | - | TRBJ2-6 | TRBV5-1 | CASSLYGPSSGANVLTF | TGCGCCAGCAGCTTGTATGGACCCTCATCTGGGGCCAACGTCCTGACTTTC
- | many | TRBJ2-1 | TRBV7-9 | CASSHADTSDNEQFF | TGTGCCAGCAGCCACGCGGACACGTCAGACAATGAGCAGTTCTTC
TRBD1 | few | TRBJ1-2 | TRBV7-9 | CASSSGTGDYGYTF | TGTGCCAGCAGCTCCGGGACAGGGGACTATGGCTACACCTTC
TRBD2 | - | TRBJ2-2 | TRBV6-6 | CASSLGLAGGVAGELFF | TGTGCCAGCAGTCTAGGACTAGCGGGAGGGGTTGCCGGGGAGCTGTTTTTT
- | few | TRBJ1-1 | TRBV27 | CASSFPGFRVTEAFF | TGTGCCAGCAGTTTTCCGGGATTTAGGGTAACTGAAGCTTTCTTT
TRBD2 | once | TRBJ2-7 | TRBV6-5 | CASRPASGSYEQYF | TGTGCCAGCCGCCCTGCTAGCGGGAGTTACGAGCAGTACTTC
TRBD1 | - | TRBJ2-1 | TRBV6-5 | CASHRGQGLGNEQFF | TGTGCCAGCCACCGAGGACAGGGGCTGGGCAATGAGCAGTTCTTC
TRBD1 | - | TRBJ1-2 | TRBV15 | CATSTNRGREGYTF | TGTGCCACCAGTACTAACAGGGGGCGCGAGGGCTACACCTTC
TRBD2 | - | TRBJ2-5 | TRBV5-1 | CASRPGAVGSGIIGETQYF | TGCGCCAGCAGACCGGGGGCCGTGGGTAGCGGGATAATAGGGGAGACCCAGTACTTC
- | - | TRBJ1-2 | TRBV24-1 | CATQRGLDDGYTF | TGTGCCACCCAGCGGGGTCTTGATGATGGCTACACCTTC
- | - | TRBJ1-3 | TRBV18 | CASSDDDGTRGNTIYF | TGTGCCAGCTCGGACGATGACGGCACGCGGGGAAACACCATATATTTT
TRBD1 | - | TRBJ1-5 | TRBV7-2 | CASSLDRGGQPQHF | TGTGCCAGCAGTCTAGACAGGGGCGGTCAGCCCCAGCATTTT
- | - | TRBJ1-2 | TRBV24-1 | CATSDGRYGYTF | TGTGCCACCAGTGACGGACGGTATGGCTACACCTTC
- | - | TRBJ2-7 | TRBV6-5 | CASSLASGGSSYEQYF | TGTGCCAGCAGTTTAGCGAGCGGAGGGAGCTCCTACGAGCAGTACTTC
- | - | TRBJ2-7 | TRBV12-2 | CASRLGRRAYEQYF | TGTGCAAGTCGCTTAGGTCGGCGGGCCTACGAGCAGTACTTC
- | - | TRBJ1-2 | TRBV11-2 | CASSLLTGFYGYTF | TGTGCCAGCAGCTTATTGACAGGATTCTATGGCTACACCTTC
TRBD1 | - | TRBJ2-7 | TRBV7-9 | CASSSLRDRTYEQYF | TGTGCCAGCAGCTCACTCCGGGACAGAACCTACGAGCAGTACTTC
- | - | TRBJ2-7 | TRBV7-9 | CASSRGDTSYEQYF | TGTGCCAGCAGCCGAGGGGACACTTCCTACGAGCAGTACTTC
TRBD2 | once | TRBJ2-3 | TRBV5-1 | CASSHGTSGATDTQYF | TGCGCCAGCAGCCATGGGACTAGCGGGGCCACAGATACGCAGTATTTT